The source of this T cell receptor (beta chain) is a study of blood T cell repertoires in COVID-19. Study background: Collection of acute and convalescent COVID-19 samples took place in the United States, Italy and Spain. Sources were T cells, B-cell-depleted T cells, or PBMCs; the material itself was cDNA or gDNA.

Authors' analysis steps: Cell counts per sample came from amplifying reference gene primers. Sequencing used immunoSEQ multiplex PCR; TCRdb keeps in-frame clones, though not all of them. V, J and clone size are those of that table, while D and trimming were read from the DNA. The sample has about 270,000 clones; roughly nine tenths are singletons. This CDR3 spans 16 amino acids. The germline CDR1 and CDR2 sequences are SGHNT and YYREEE (reference sequence). V gave up 0 bases and J gave up 4 bases; unmatched junction bases: 4. Sequenced: peripheral blood. J is TRBJ1-3 and V is TRBV5-4, with 10 bases fitting TRBD1. The clonotype was recovered from a man aged 45-65 years with acute or convalescent COVID-19. The CDR3 loop is CASSLGQGASGNTIYF. DNA for the CDR3: TGTGCCAGCAGCTTGGGACAGGGGGCTTCGGGAAACACCATATATTTT.